This T cell receptor beta chain was captured in a study of Ad26.COV2.S vaccination and SARS-CoV-2 variants. Noted treatment: some 20 received Ad26.COV2.S at low or high dose, single or two shots; about 5 received placebo; per-sample allocation not given. Sampling was done on day 63 after the first vaccine or placebo injection. Sequenced by immunoSEQ multiplex PCR; TCRdb stores in-frame clones only, minus some. The data show 200,000 to 300,000 clones, around 89% seen once. The CDR3 is made up of 15 amino acids. CDR1 is LGHNA, CDR2 YSLEER, per germline. V lost 0 bases and J 3 bases, leaving 12 bases between the germline ends.

The sequencing here drew on peripheral blood, taken in a trial of Ad26.COV2.S vaccine versus placebo. The TCR comes from a person aged 18-60 years who received the Ad26.COV2.S COVID-19 vaccine or a placebo. The chain links TRBV4-3 to TRBJ2-7; TRBD1 or TRBD2 may be the D gene (6 bases each). The CDR3: CASSQEPRGGYEQYF. The CDR3 coding sequence is TGCGCCAGCAGCCAAGAGCCCAGGGGAGGCTACGAGCAGTACTTC.